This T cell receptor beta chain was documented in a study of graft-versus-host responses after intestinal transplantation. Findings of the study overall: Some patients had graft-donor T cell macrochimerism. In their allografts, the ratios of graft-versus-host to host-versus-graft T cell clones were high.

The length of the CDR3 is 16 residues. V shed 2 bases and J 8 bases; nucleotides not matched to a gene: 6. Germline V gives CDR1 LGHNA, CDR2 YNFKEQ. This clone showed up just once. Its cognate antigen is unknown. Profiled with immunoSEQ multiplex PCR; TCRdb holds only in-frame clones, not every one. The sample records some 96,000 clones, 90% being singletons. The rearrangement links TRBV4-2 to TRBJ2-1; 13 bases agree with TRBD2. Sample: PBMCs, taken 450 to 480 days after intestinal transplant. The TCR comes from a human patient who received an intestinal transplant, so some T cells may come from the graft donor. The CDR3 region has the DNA TGTGCCAGCAGCCAATCCGGGACTAGCGGGGCGGATGAGCAGTTCTTC. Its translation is CASSQSGTSGADEQFF.